What follows are 22 T cell receptor beta chains derived from one specimen sequenced in a study of blood T cell repertoires in COVID-19. Measured with immunoSEQ multiplex PCR; TCRdb has only the in-frame clones, and not every one. The sample lists about 500,000 clones, around 90% seen once, with about 0.7% in the top ten. Sequenced input: PBMCs or T cells enriched from blood (not recorded which). The source of these receptors is a woman aged 18-29 years who had recovered from COVID-19.

The CDR3 bases are TGTGCCAGCAAATTAAATCAGCCCCAGCATTTT. Protein: CASKLNQPQHF. This rearrangement joins TRBV2 to TRBJ1-5, with D unresolved. In germline, CDR1 is SNHLY, CDR2 FYNNEI. The CDR3 totals 11 residues. Trimming removed 7 bases at V and 4 bases at J, with 5 bases between.

V gene TRBV3-1 (or the pseudogene TRBV3-2) combines with J gene TRBJ2-3; 7 bases fit TRBD2. CDR1 and CDR2 from the germline V gene are LGHDT and YNNKEL (reference sequence). The trim removed 7 bases at V and 2 bases at J, leaving 12 bases unmatched. The CDR3 runs to 16 residues. CDR3 sequence: CASNGAGVGLTDTQYF. The CDR3 DNA sequence: TGTGCCAGCAATGGCGCGGGGGTCGGTCTCACAGATACGCAGTATTTT.

The chain carries TRBV11-2 and TRBJ2-3; tentatively, D is TRBD2 (6 bases). Germline V gene lookup returns CDR1 SGHAT and CDR2 FQNNGV. The V end was cut by 3 bases, the J end by 6 bases, with 13 bases between. The CDR3 is made up of 14 amino acids. The CDR3 reads CASSFGTFTDTQYF. The CDR3 DNA is TGTGCCAGCAGCTTTGGGACTTTCACGGATACGCAGTATTTT.

V gene TRBV2 combines with J gene TRBJ2-7; 9 bases are a match to TRBD2. The CDR3 covers 15 residues. J was trimmed by 3 bases and V by 6 bases; bases with no gene match: 9. Germline V gene sequence: CDR1 SNHLY, CDR2 FYNNEI. CDR3 region: CASSEGSGGIYEQYF. DNA of the CDR3: TGTGCCAGCAGCGAGGGCAGCGGGGGGATCTACGAGCAGTACTTC.

This rearrangement joins TRBV5-4 to TRBJ1-2; 7 positions agree with TRBD1. V was pared by 4 bases and J by 3 bases, with 9 bases of the junction left unmatched. The CDR3 is 15 amino acids. Per germline, CDR1 SGHNT and CDR2 YYREEE (reference sequence). CDR3 coding DNA: TGTGCCAGCAGCGGATTATTTGGACAGGACTATGGCTACACCTTC. This codes for CASSGLFGQDYGYTF.

In this sample, this clone turned up a few times. The genes are TRBV16 and TRBJ2-2; 8 positions match TRBD1. Germline CDR1 KGHSY, CDR2 FQNENV. Trimming took 8 bases from V and 4 from J; bases not matched to a gene: 9. CDR3 length: 15 amino acids. The CDR3 loop is CASSSPGTGTGELFF. CDR3 in DNA: TGTGCCAGCTCATCCCCCGGGACAGGCACCGGGGAGCTGTTTTTT.

The chain joins TRBV28 to TRBJ1-2; D not certain. From germline, CDR1 is MDHEN and CDR2 SYDVKM. CDR3 length: 12 amino acids. V gave up 10 bases and J gave up 8 bases, with 17 bases separating them. The CDR3 spells CATRNDGGGYTF. In nucleotides, the CDR3 is TGTGCCACTCGAAACGACGGAGGGGGCTACACCTTC.

The chain is built from TRBV4-1 and TRBJ2-1, with D possibly TRBD2 on 6 matching bases. The CDR3 has 16 residues. The V gene lost 0 bases and the J gene lost 6 bases, with 15 bases spanning the gap. The V gene's germline CDR1 is MGHRA and CDR2 YSYEKL. The CDR3 here is CASSQETRPYPNEQFF. DNA of the CDR3: TGCGCCAGCAGCCAAGAGACTAGACCCTATCCCAATGAGCAGTTCTTC.

The sample holds one count of this clone. V usage is TRBV27 and J usage is TRBJ2-2; 9 bases line up with TRBD1. This CDR3 comprises 14 residues. With V trimmed by 5 bases and J by 8 bases, 6 bases remained unmatched. CDR1 and CDR2 (germline): MNHEY, SMNVEV (reference sequence). This CDR3 reads CASSPGQGLGELFF. As DNA, the CDR3 is TGTGCCAGCAGTCCTGGACAGGGGTTGGGGGAGCTGTTTTTT.

The genes are TRBV5-4 and TRBJ1-1; 10 bases align to TRBD1. J was trimmed by 5 bases and V by 3 bases; bases with no gene match: 4. The CDR3 length is 14 residues. Germline-derived CDR1 and CDR2 are SGHNT and YYREEE (reference sequence). CDR3 sequence (DNA): TGTGCCAGCAGCTGGGACAGGGGAAAGACTGAAGCTTTCTTT. This encodes CASSWDRGKTEAFF.

This rearrangement joins TRBV29-1 to TRBJ2-5, with 11 bases fitting TRBD2. Germline-derived CDR1 and CDR2 are SQVTM and ANQGSEA. V lost 1 base and J lost 1; bases outside the gene matches: 8. The CDR3 consists of 17 residues. CDR3 nucleotides: TGCAGCGTTGAAGGACTAGCGGGGAGAAACGTCCAAGAGACCCAGTACTTC. This sequence encodes CSVEGLAGRNVQETQYF.

This clone has just a few counts. In the same sample, other DNA sequences code for this CDR3. The CDR3 DNA reads as TGTGCCTGGAGTGTAGGACAGGGATACGAGCAGTACTTC. It yields the protein CAWSVGQGYEQYF. The chain combines TRBV30 with TRBJ2-7; TRBD1 matches at 8 bases. V shed 0 bases, J shed 4 bases, and the junction held 2 bases outside the gene matches. Per the germline V gene, CDR1 is GTSNPN and CDR2 is SVGIG (reference sequence). The CDR3 length is 13 residues. The complete variable domain, with remaining parts taken from reference TRBV30 and TRBJ2-7, reads SQTIHQWPATLVQPVGSPLSLECTVEGTSNPNLYWYRQAAGRGLQLLFYSVGIGQISSEVPQNLSASRPQDRQFILSSKKLLLSDSGFYLCAWSVGQGYEQYFGPGTRLTVT.

The J gene is TRBJ1-2, the V gene TRBV3-1 (or the pseudogene TRBV3-2); 7 bases are shared with TRBD1. Germline V gene lookup returns CDR1 LGHDT and CDR2 YNNKEL (reference sequence). The CDR3 consists of 15 residues. Trimming removed 5 bases from V and 8 bases from J; junction bases left unmatched: 14. The CDR3 protein is CASSLNPQGRAGYTF. As DNA, the CDR3 is TGTGCCAGCAGCTTAAACCCACAGGGGCGGGCCGGCTACACCTTC.

This clone has more than one count but fewer than ten. The chain carries TRBV27 and TRBJ2-3; tentative D call: TRBD1 (5 bases). This CDR3 has 15 residues. Germline lookup yields CDR1 MNHEY and CDR2 SMNVEV (reference sequence). Trimming shortened V by 6 bases and J by 0 bases, and 13 bases separated the two germline ends. CDR3 bases: TGTGCCAGCAGGCTGACAGATTTTAGCACAGATACGCAGTATTTT. This sequence encodes CASRLTDFSTDTQYF.

This clone was seen a single time. V and J are TRBV7-2 and TRBJ2-6; a weak D match, TRBD1 (7 bases). The germline CDR1 and CDR2 sequences are SGHTA and FQGNSA. The CDR3 totals 19 residues. V lost 8 bases to trimming and J lost 0 bases, with 23 bases between them. The CDR3 loop is CASSLHPGGTVSGANVLTF. The CDR3 bases are TGTGCCAGCTCCCTCCATCCAGGCGGGACAGTCTCTGGGGCCAACGTCCTGACTTTC.

This rearrangement joins TRBV5-1 to TRBJ2-7; TRBD1 matches at 9 bases. Germline lookup yields CDR1 SGHRS and CDR2 YFSETQ. This CDR3 is 15 amino acids long. Trimming cost V 3 bases and J 1 base; bases outside gene matches: 5. CDR3 bases: TGCGCCAGCAGCTCGAGACAGGGGGAATCCTACGAGCAGTACTTC. Amino acid sequence: CASSSRQGESYEQYF.

The rearrangement joins TRBV10-3 to TRBJ2-5; 13 nucleotides match TRBD2. J lost 2 bases, V lost 6 bases, and 6 bases had no gene match. This CDR3 region has 16 residues. Germline V lookup: CDR1 ENHRY, CDR2 SYGVKD. This CDR3 reads CAIRTSGGSNQETQYF. DNA of the CDR3: TGTGCCATCAGGACTAGCGGGGGGTCGAATCAAGAGACCCAGTACTTC.

The chain couples TRBV7-2 to TRBJ1-2; no definite D call. CDR1 is SGHTA and CDR2 is FQGNSA in the germline V gene. CDR3 size: 16 residues. The germline V and J ends were trimmed by 1 base and 2 bases, with 14 bases remaining between them. This CDR3 reads CASSLGTTGGNYGYTF. CDR3 in DNA: TGTGCCAGCAGCTTAGGCACCACCGGCGGGAACTATGGCTACACCTTC. The variable domain in full, completed from reference TRBV7-2 and TRBJ1-2, reads GAGVSQSPSNKVTEKGKDVELRCDPISGHTALYWYRQSLGQGLEFLIYFQGNSAPDKSGLPSDRFSAERTGGSVSTLTIQRTQQEDSAVYLCASSLGTTGGNYGYTFGSGTRLTVV.

On this clone: No DNA is shown, since the ends of the CDR3 on it are uncertain; the CDR3 is the one TCRdb lists. CDR3 loop: CASSERDFGNEQFF. J is TRBJ2-1 and V is TRBV2; TRBD2 is taken as the D call from the table, unchecked against the DNA. 14 amino acids form the CDR3, both terminal residues included. CDR1 and CDR2 from the germline V gene are SNHLY and FYNNEI.

The chain has TRBV7-2 and TRBJ1-1; D uncertain. The length of the CDR3 is 14 residues. The germline CDR1 and CDR2 sequences are SGHTA and FQGNSA. V lost 1 base and J lost 3, with 9 bases in between. The CDR3 spells CASSLVRGDTEAFF. As DNA, the CDR3 is TGTGCCAGCAGCTTAGTACGGGGTGACACTGAAGCTTTCTTT.

The V call is TRBV5-3, the J call TRBJ2-7, with TRBD1 as a possible D gene (6 bases). TRBV5-3 falls under the ORF class, with uncertain function. Trimming removed 5 bases from V and 4 bases from J, with 16 bases in between. The CDR3 loop spans 14 amino acids. As DNA, the CDR3 is TGTGCCAGAAGAGTCCAGGGGCGTAAGTACGAGCAGTACTTC. Encoded protein: CARRVQGRKYEQYF.

The V gene is TRBV4-1, the J gene TRBJ1-5, with 8 bases identical to TRBD1. V dropped 0 bases and J dropped 5; count of bases not matched to a gene: 3. Per germline, CDR1 MGHRA and CDR2 YSYEKL. The CDR3 loop spans 15 amino acids. The CDR3 protein is CASSQDSGGHQPQHF. The DNA for the CDR3 is TGCGCCAGCAGCCAAGATTCAGGGGGCCATCAGCCCCAGCATTTT.